Sequencing of this T cell receptor beta chain was carried out in a study of technical replicates of blood from a few donors (dated by TCRdb to the late 2010s). As encoded in the germline V gene (reference sequence), CDR1 is GTSNPN while CDR2 is SVGIG. Trimming leaves V shorter by 0 bases and J shorter by 1 base, with the junction holding 3 bases beyond the gene matches. Inclusive of the bounding cysteine and phenylalanine, the CDR3 is 14 residues long. CDR3 DNA is the only sequence kept; it has 42 bases, read in frame from the first base. Libraries were built with the immunoSEQ multiplex PCR assay. Not all clones reach the TCRdb copy of this immuneACCESS table, which keeps in-frame sequences only. Checked studies attribute under half of the gap to unresolved V genes and leave the rest unexplained. Within this sample are roughly 71,000 clones, with around nine tenths of them counted one time only. About 0.35% of the sample lies in the top ten.

About this clone: Its antigen is currently not known. Base qualities are not recorded, but no much larger clone differs from it by a single base.

The sample taken for sequencing was T cells isolated from PBMCs. This sequence was found in a human donor in good health. The chain is assembled from TRBV30 and TRBJ2-7, with 7 bases in between that match TRBD1. CDR3 sequence: CAWSVARGSYEQYF. The DNA reads TGTGCCTGGAGTGTAGCCAGGGGGTCCTACGAGCAGTACTTC.